The 4 T cell receptor beta chains below come from one sample, sequenced in a study of cytotoxic CD8 clonotypes in ibrutinib-treated CLL. The repertoire was sequenced with immunoSEQ multiplex PCR; TCRdb's copy has only in-frame clones and lacks some. The sample has some 100,000 clones; 58% are singletons. Sample: PBMCs, taken after 24 months of ibrutinib treatment. The receptors shown here come from a human donor with chronic lymphocytic leukemia.

A few counts support this clone. This rearrangement joins TRBV29-1 to TRBJ1-3, with D possibly matching TRBD1 (5 bases). Germline assignment: CDR1 SQVTM and CDR2 ANQGSEA. Trimming took 5 bases from V and 0 from J, leaving 14 bases between them. The CDR3 spans 15 residues. CDR3 amino acids: CSVREGSNSGNTIYF. As DNA, the CDR3 is TGCAGCGTTAGGGAGGGGTCCAACTCTGGAAACACCATATATTTT.

The chain carries TRBV15 and TRBJ2-7; no definite D call. CDR1 LNHNV and CDR2 YYDKDF come from the germline V gene (reference sequence). V gave up 0 bases and J gave up 3 bases, with 3 bases separating them. This CDR3 contains 12 residues. In DNA, the CDR3 is TGTGCCACCAGCAGAGAATACTACGAGCAGTACTTC. It codes for CATSREYYEQYF. The full variable domain, with the rest looked up from reference TRBV15 and TRBJ2-7, is DAMVIQNPRYQVTQFGKPVTLSCSQTLNHNVMYWYQQKSSQAPKLLFHYYDKDFNNEADTPDNFQSRRPNTSFCFLDIRSPGLGDTAMYLCATSREYYEQYFGPGTRLTVT.

The chain recombines TRBV29-1 with TRBJ2-7, with TRBD1 matching 8 bases. After removal of 7 bases from V and 3 bases from J, the junction contained 11 bases not matched to a gene. Germline CDR1 SQVTM, CDR2 ANQGSEA. The CDR3 contains 14 residues. The CDR3 loop is CSAIFGQGLYEQYF. CDR3 sequence (DNA): TGCAGCGCGATCTTCGGACAGGGACTCTACGAGCAGTACTTC.

The rearrangement links TRBV19 to TRBJ2-5; the D gene is possibly TRBD1 (5 bases). CDR1 is LNHDA and CDR2 is SQIVND in the germline V gene (reference sequence). This CDR3 spans 14 amino acids. V was trimmed by 3 bases and J by 4 bases, leaving 12 bases between them. CDR3 nucleotides: TGTGCCAGTAGTATTCAGGGAAGGGGAGAGACCCAGTACTTC. This codes for CASSIQGRGETQYF.